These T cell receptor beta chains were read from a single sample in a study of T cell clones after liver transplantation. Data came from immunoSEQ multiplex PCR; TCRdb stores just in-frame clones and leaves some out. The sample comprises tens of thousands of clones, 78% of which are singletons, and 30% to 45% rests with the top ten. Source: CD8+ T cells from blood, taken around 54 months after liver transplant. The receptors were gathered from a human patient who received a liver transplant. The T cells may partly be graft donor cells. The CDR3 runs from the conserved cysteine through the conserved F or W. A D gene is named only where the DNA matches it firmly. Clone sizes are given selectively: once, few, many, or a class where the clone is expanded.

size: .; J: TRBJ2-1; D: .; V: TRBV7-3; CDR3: CASSLTLIGAEGYNEQFF; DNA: TGTGCCAGCAGCTTAACGTTAATAGGGGCGGAGGGGTACAATGAGCAGTTCTTC
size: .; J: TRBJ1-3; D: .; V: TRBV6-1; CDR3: CASSENEAGGNTIYF; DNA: TGTGCCAGCAGTGAAAACGAGGCGGGGGGAAACACCATATATTTT
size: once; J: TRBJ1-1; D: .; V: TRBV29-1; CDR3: CSVDRDANTEAFF; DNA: TGCAGCGTTGATAGGGACGCGAACACTGAAGCTTTCTTT
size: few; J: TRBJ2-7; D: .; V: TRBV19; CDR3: CASSIGGSEYSYEQYF; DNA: TGTGCCAGTAGTATAGGTGGCAGCGAATACTCCTACGAGCAGTACTTC
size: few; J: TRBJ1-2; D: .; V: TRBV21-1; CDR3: CASSKNGGPNYGYTF; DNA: TGTGCCAGCAGCAAGAATGGGGGGCCTAACTATGGCTACACCTTC
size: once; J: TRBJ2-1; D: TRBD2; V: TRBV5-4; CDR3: CASSPGTSGGNEQFF; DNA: TGTGCCAGCAGCCCCGGGACTAGCGGGGGGAATGAGCAGTTCTTC
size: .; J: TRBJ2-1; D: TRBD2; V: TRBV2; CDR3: CASRGGLGAYNEQFF; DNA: TGTGCCAGCAGGGGGGGACTAGGGGCCTACAATGAGCAGTTCTTC
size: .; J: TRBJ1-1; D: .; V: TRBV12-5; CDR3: CASGWANTEAFF; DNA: TGTGCTAGTGGCTGGGCGAACACTGAAGCTTTCTTT
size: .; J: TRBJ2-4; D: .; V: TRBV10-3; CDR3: CAISGGFENIQYF; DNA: TGTGCCATCAGTGGGGGGTTCGAAAACATTCAGTACTTC
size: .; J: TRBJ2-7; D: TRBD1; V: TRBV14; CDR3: CASSHRDRFYEQYF; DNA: TGTGCCAGCAGCCACCGGGACAGATTCTACGAGCAGTACTTC
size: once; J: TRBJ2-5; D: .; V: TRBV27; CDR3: CASRGGSSETQYF; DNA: TGTGCCAGCAGAGGGGGTTCCTCGGAGACCCAGTACTTC
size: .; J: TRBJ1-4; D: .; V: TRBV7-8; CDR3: CASSKGGTNEKLFF; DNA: TGTGCCAGCAGCAAAGGGGGGACTAATGAAAAACTGTTTTTT
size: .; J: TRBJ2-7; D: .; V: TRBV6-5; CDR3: CASSAHYEQYF; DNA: TGTGCCAGCAGTGCCCACTACGAGCAGTACTTC
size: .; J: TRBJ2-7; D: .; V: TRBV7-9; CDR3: CASSLGARGYEQYF; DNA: TGTGCCAGCAGCTTAGGGGCGCGAGGATACGAGCAGTACTTC
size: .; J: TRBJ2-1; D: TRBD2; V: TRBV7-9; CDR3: CASSSGTSGGNEQFF; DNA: TGTGCCAGCAGCTCAGGGACTAGCGGCGGCAATGAGCAGTTCTTC
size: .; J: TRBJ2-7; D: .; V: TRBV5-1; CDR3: CASSLTGNEQYF; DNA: TGCGCCAGCAGCTTGACAGGGAACGAGCAGTACTTC
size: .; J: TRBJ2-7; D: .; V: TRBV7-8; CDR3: CASSLGASAYEQYF; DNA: TGTGCCAGCAGCTTAGGGGCTAGTGCCTACGAGCAGTACTTC
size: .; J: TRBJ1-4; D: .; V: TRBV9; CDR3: CASGQGGGEKLFF; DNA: TGTGCCAGTGGTCAAGGGGGAGGCGAAAAACTGTTTTTT
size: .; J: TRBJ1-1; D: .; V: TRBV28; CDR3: CASSPSGDTEAFF; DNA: TGTGCCAGCAGTCCTTCGGGGGACACTGAAGCTTTCTTT
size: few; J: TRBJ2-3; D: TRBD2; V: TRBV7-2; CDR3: CASSLVSGASTDTQYF; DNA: TGTGCCAGCAGCTTAGTCAGCGGGGCTAGCACAGATACGCAGTATTTT
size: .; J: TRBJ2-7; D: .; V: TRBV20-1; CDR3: CSAPASYEQYF; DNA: TGCAGTGCCCCGGCCTCCTACGAGCAGTACTTC
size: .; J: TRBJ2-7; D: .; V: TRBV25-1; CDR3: CASSPGVEQYF; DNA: TGTGCCAGCAGTCCAGGGGTCGAGCAGTACTTC
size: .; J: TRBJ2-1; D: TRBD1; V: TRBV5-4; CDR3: CASSLRTGLNEQFF; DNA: TGTGCCAGCAGCCTAAGGACAGGGTTGAATGAGCAGTTCTTC
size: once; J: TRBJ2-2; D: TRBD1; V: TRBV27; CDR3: CASRGQGSTGELFF; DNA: TGTGCCAGCAGGGGACAGGGTAGCACCGGGGAGCTGTTTTTT
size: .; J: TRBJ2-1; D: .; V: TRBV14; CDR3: CASSQDGSILYNEQFF; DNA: TGTGCCAGCAGCCAAGATGGGAGTATTTTGTACAATGAGCAGTTCTTC